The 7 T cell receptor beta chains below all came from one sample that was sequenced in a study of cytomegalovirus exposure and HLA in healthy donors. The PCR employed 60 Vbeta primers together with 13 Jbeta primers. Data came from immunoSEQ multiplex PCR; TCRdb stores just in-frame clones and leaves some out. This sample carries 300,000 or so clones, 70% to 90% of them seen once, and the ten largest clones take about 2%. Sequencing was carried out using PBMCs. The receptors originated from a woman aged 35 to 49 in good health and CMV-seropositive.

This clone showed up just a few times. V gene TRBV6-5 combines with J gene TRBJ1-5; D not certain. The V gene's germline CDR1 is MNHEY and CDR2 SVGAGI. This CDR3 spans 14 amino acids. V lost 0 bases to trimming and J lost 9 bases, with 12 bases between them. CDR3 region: CASSYSSLSGPQHF. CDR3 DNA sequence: TGTGCCAGCAGTTACTCGAGCCTTTCTGGGCCCCAGCATTTT.

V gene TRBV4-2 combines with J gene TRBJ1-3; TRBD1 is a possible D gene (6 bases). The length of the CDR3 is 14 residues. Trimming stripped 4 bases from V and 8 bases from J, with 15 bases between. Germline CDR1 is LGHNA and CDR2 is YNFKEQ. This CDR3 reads CASSLQGTIHTIYF. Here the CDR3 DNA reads TGTGCCAGCAGCCTGCAGGGGACCATTCACACCATATATTTT.

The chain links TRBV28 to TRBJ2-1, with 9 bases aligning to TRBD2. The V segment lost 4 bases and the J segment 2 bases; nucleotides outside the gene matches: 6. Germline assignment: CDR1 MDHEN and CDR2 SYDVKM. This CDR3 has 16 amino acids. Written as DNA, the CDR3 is TGTGCCAGCAGTTCCCTTAGCGGGAGTCCCTACAATGAGCAGTTCTTC. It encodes CASSSLSGSPYNEQFF.

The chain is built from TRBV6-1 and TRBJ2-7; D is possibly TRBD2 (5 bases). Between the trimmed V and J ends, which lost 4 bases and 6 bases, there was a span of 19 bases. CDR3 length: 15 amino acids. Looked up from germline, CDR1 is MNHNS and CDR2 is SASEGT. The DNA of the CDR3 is TGTGCCAGCAGTGCCGGGTCCAAAGGAGGCATCGAGCAGTACTTC. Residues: CASSAGSKGGIEQYF.

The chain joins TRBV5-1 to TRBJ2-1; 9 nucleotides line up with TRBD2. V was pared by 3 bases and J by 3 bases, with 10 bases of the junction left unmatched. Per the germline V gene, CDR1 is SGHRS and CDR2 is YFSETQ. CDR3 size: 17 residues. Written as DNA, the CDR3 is TGCGCCAGCAGCTCGCCTAGCGGGAAGACAATCTACAATGAGCAGTTCTTC. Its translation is CASSSPSGKTIYNEQFF. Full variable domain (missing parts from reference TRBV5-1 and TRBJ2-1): KAGVTQTPRYLIKTRGQQVTLSCSPISGHRSVSWYQQTPGQGLQFLFEYFSETQRNKGNFPGRFSGRQFSNSRSEMNVSTLELGDSALYLCASSSPSGKTIYNEQFFGPGTRLTVL.

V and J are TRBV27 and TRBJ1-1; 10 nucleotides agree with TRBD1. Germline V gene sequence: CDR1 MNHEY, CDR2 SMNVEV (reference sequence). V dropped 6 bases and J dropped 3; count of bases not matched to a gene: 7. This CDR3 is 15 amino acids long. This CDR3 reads CASSGQGVFHTEAFF. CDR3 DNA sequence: TGTGCCAGCAGCGGACAGGGGGTTTTCCACACTGAAGCTTTCTTT.

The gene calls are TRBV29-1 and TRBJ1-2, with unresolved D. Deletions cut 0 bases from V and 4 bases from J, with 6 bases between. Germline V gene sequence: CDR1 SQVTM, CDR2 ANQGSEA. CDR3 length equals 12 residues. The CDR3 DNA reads TGCAGCGTTGAAGATCCCAGCTATGGCTACACCTTC. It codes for CSVEDPSYGYTF.